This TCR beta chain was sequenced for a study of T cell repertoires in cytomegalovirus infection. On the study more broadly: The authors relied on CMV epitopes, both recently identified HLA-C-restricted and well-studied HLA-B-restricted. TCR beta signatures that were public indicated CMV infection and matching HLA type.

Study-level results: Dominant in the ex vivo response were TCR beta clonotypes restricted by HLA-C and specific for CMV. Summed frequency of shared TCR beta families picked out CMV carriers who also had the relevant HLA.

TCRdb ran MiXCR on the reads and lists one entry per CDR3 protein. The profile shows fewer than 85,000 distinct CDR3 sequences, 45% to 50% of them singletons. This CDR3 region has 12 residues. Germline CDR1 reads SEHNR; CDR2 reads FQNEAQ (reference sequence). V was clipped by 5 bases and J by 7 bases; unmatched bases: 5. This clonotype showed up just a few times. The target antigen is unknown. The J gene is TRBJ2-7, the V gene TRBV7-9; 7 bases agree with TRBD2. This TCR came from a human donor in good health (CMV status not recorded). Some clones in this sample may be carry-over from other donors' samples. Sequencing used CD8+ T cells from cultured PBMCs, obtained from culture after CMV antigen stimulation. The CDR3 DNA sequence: TGTGCCAGCAGCATCTCGGGGGGAGAGCAGTACTTC. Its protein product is CASSISGGEQYF.